These 9 T cell receptor beta chains were sequenced from one sample in a study of cytomegalovirus exposure and HLA in healthy donors. Researchers ran the PCR with 60 Vbeta and 13 Jbeta primers. Repertoires were generated with immunoSEQ multiplex PCR, while TCRdb's copy carries only in-frame clones and drops some. This table has under 250,000 clones, almost 80% appearing once. Sequenced: PBMCs. The receptor set was obtained from a male donor in good health and CMV-seronegative.

This clone was counted only a few times. This chain links TRBV6-5 with TRBJ1-3; TRBD1 might be the D (5 bases). Germline CDR1 reads MNHEY; CDR2 reads SVGAGI. The ends were cut back, 10 bases at V and 6 bases at J, with 16 bases in the middle. This CDR3 is 13 amino acids long. Here the CDR3 reads CATRTGFQNTIYF. CDR3 sequence (DNA): TGTGCCACCAGAACAGGTTTCCAAAACACCATATATTTT.

The chain recombines TRBV6-5 with TRBJ1-5; D gene uncertain. This CDR3 region has 14 residues. Germline V CDR1 and CDR2: MNHEY, SVGAGI. V lost 4 bases to trimming and J lost 0 bases, with 7 bases between them. CDR3 DNA sequence: TGTGCCAGCAGTTCTTCACTTAGCAATCAGCCCCAGCATTTT. Its translation: CASSSSLSNQPQHF.

This rearrangement joins TRBV29-1 to TRBJ2-3; 11 bases fit TRBD2. The V gene's germline CDR1 is SQVTM and CDR2 ANQGSEA. This CDR3 spans 14 amino acids. The CDR3 here is CSTTGTSGPDTQYF. CDR3 DNA: TGCAGTACCACCGGGACTAGCGGCCCCGATACGCAGTATTTT.

This sequence joins TRBV11-3 and TRBJ2-3; D might be TRBD2 (6 bases). With 4 bases removed from V and 5 bases from J, the gap between germline ends came to 16 bases. Germline CDR1 reads SGHNT; CDR2 reads YENEEA. The CDR3 runs to 15 residues. The CDR3 DNA reads as TGTGCCAGCAGCTATTCGGGAGAACGGGGAGATACGCAGTATTTT. Translating it yields CASSYSGERGDTQYF.

The chain links TRBV14 to TRBJ1-1; D is undetermined. Germline V lookup: CDR1 SGHDN, CDR2 FVKESK. V was cut by 4 bases and J by 6 bases, with 21 bases left in between. CDR3 length: 16 amino acids. DNA for the CDR3: TGTGCCAGCAGCCCCCCCACGGCGGCGTCGTGGCCTGAAGCTTTCTTT. This gives the protein CASSPPTAASWPEAFF.

V usage is TRBV28 and J usage is TRBJ1-3; D unresolved. Germline loops: CDR1 MDHEN, CDR2 SYDVKM. The CDR3 runs 15 residues. V gave up 4 bases and J gave up 0 bases, with 10 bases separating them. In nucleotides, the CDR3 is TGTGCCAGCAGTTCCCCTCAGGACTCTGGAAACACCATATATTTT. Protein sequence: CASSSPQDSGNTIYF. Using reference TRBV28 and TRBJ1-3 for the parts outside the CDR3, the full variable domain is DVKVTQSSRYLVKRTGEKVFLECVQDMDHENMFWYRQDPGLGLRLIYFSYDVKMKEKGDIPEGYSVSREKKERFSLILESASTNQTSMYLCASSSPQDSGNTIYFGEGSWLTVV.

The rearrangement uses TRBV5-1 and TRBJ2-1; possibly TRBD1 for D (6 bases). The V gene's germline CDR1 is SGHRS and CDR2 YFSETQ. Trimming took 4 bases from V and 9 from J, leaving 14 bases between them. CDR3 length: 13 residues. CDR3 amino acids: CASSPAGGSEQFF. CDR3 DNA: TGCGCCAGCAGCCCCGCTGGGGGCTCTGAGCAGTTCTTC.

V is TRBV5-5 and J is TRBJ1-2, with 9 positions matching TRBD1. There are 14 residues in the CDR3. The junction had 3 bases not matched to a gene; V was cut back by 2 bases and J by 4 bases. Germline assignment: CDR1 SGHKS and CDR2 YYEKEE (reference sequence). The CDR3 region is CASSFSQGAYGYTF. CDR3 DNA: TGTGCCAGCAGCTTCTCACAGGGGGCCTATGGCTACACCTTC. The entire variable domain, with the rest obtained from reference TRBV5-5 and TRBJ1-2, is as follows: DAGVTQSPTHLIKTRGQQVTLRCSPISGHKSVSWYQQVLGQGPQFIFQYYEKEERGRGNFPDRFSARQFPNYSSELNVNALLLGDSALYLCASSFSQGAYGYTFGSGTRLTVV.

This chain uses TRBV15 with TRBJ1-4; 7 bases agree with TRBD1. V gave up 5 bases and J gave up 4 bases; unmatched junction bases: 7. Germline loops: CDR1 LNHNV, CDR2 YYDKDF (reference sequence). CDR3 size: 15 residues. CDR3 loop: CATSGRDSFNEKLFF. DNA for the CDR3: TGTGCCACCAGCGGCCGGGACAGCTTTAATGAAAAACTGTTTTTT.